The 13 T cell receptor beta chains below come from one sample, sequenced in a study of blood T cells in healthy people across ages. Combining a sample-barcoded 5' primer with a J-beta primer mix, a second PCR ran for roughly 6 to 11 cycles. TCRdb re-derived calls from the 5' RACE reads in MiXCR, one entry per CDR3 protein. The data contain 500,000 to 650,000 distinct CDR3 sequences, around 27% of them singletons. This sample also belongs to another study, concerning T cells of mothers and their children.

Sample: blood. These TCRs come from a boy younger than 10 in good health.

The genes are TRBV12-3 or TRBV12-4 and TRBJ1-2; 8 positions match TRBD1. This CDR3 contains 15 residues. V gave up 5 bases and J gave up 0 bases; unmatched junction bases: 5. The CDR3 DNA is TGTGCCAGCAGTCCCGACAGGGGTTCTAACTATGGCTACACCTTC. Translation: CASSPDRGSNYGYTF.

The rearrangement links TRBV3-1 to TRBJ2-3; weak D call: TRBD2 (5 bases). CDR1 is LGHDT and CDR2 is YNNKEL in the germline V gene (reference sequence). Trimming removed 2 bases at V and 5 bases at J, with 14 bases between. This CDR3 is 15 amino acids long. DNA for the CDR3: TGTGCCAGCAGCCAAAGAGGGCAGCGTGGAGATACGCAGTATTTT. This encodes CASSQRGQRGDTQYF.

The chain carries TRBV2 and TRBJ2-7, with TRBD1 as a possible D gene (5 bases). Germline CDR1 is SNHLY and CDR2 is FYNNEI. The CDR3 is made up of 12 amino acids. The V gene lost 6 bases and the J gene lost 6 bases, with 12 bases spanning the gap. The CDR3 region has the DNA TGTGCCAGCAGGCAGGGAACCGGCGAGCAGTACTTC. Its translation: CASRQGTGEQYF.

This clonotype appeared a few times. The chain has TRBV9 and TRBJ2-3, with D uncertain. Deletions cut 0 bases from V and 0 bases from J, with 5 bases between. There are 14 residues in the CDR3. Germline V lookup: CDR1 SGDLS, CDR2 YYNGEE. The CDR3 spells CASSVDVSTDTQYF. The CDR3, as DNA: TGTGCCAGCAGCGTAGACGTTAGCACAGATACGCAGTATTTT. The entire variable domain, with the rest obtained from reference TRBV9 and TRBJ2-3, is as follows: DSGVTQTPKHLITATGQRVTLRCSPRSGDLSVYWYQQSLDQGLQFLIQYYNGEERAKGNILERFSAQQFPDLHSELNLSSLELGDSALYFCASSVDVSTDTQYFGPGTRLTVL.

CDR3 protein: CAISDLETQYF. In DNA, the CDR3 is TGTGCCATCAGTGATTTAGAGACCCAGTACTTC. The chain recombines TRBV10-3 with TRBJ2-5; no reliable D call. The CDR3 consists of 11 residues. V gave up 3 bases and J gave up 4 bases, with 3 bases separating them. The V gene's germline CDR1 is ENHRY and CDR2 SYGVKD.

The table lists this clonotype with a few counts. The gene calls are TRBV4-1 and TRBJ1-2; 8 positions agree with TRBD1. This CDR3 contains 16 residues. The germline V gene encodes CDR1 MGHRA and CDR2 YSYEKL. With V trimmed by 2 bases and J by 4 bases, 9 bases remained unmatched. DNA of the CDR3: TGCGCCAGCAGCCAACCGCGGACAGGGCTTCTCTATGGCTACACCTTC. Its translation is CASSQPRTGLLYGYTF.

This clonotype turned up a few times. J is TRBJ2-1 and V is TRBV2; D ambiguous. Matching the DNA end better, TRBJ2-7 makes the J call doubtful. Per germline, CDR1 SNHLY and CDR2 FYNNEI. The CDR3 totals 14 residues. The chain's CDR3 is CASSLHGTPYEQYF. Here the CDR3 DNA reads TGTGCCAGCAGTCTGCATGGCACTCCTTACGAGCAGTACTTC.

This clonotype was detected a few times. The rearrangement uses TRBV18 and TRBJ1-2; possibly TRBD1 for D (5 bases). This CDR3 region has 14 residues. Germline values: CDR1 KGHSH, CDR2 LQKENI. Trimming removed 2 bases at V and 7 bases at J, with 14 bases between. CDR3 amino acids: CASSPTNGAGGYTF. The DNA of the CDR3 is TGTGCCAGCTCACCAACCAATGGGGCTGGTGGCTACACCTTC.

The chain is built from TRBV7-9 and TRBJ1-1; no definite D call. The CDR3 spans 14 residues. Germline values: CDR1 SEHNR, CDR2 FQNEAQ (reference sequence). Trimming pared 6 bases from V and 2 bases from J, leaving 13 bases between. The CDR3 coding sequence is TGTGCCAGCAGTCCCCCCAAGAGAAACACTGAAGCTTTCTTT. It is translated as CASSPPKRNTEAFF.

This rearrangement joins TRBV10-3 to TRBJ2-6; possible D gene TRBD1, 5 bases. The germline CDR1 and CDR2 sequences are ENHRY and SYGVKD. Trimming pared 2 bases from V and 13 bases from J, leaving 18 bases between. The CDR3 runs 15 residues. The CDR3 DNA sequence: TGTGCCATCAGTGAGCCTGGGGCAGGTCATTGGGTCCTGACTTTC. Encoded protein: CAISEPGAGHWVLTF.

DNA for the CDR3: TGTGCCAGCAGCTTAGATCCCGGGGTCTCCGGGGGTGGCTACACCTTC. Its translation is CASSLDPGVSGGGYTF. The chain links TRBV11-2 to TRBJ1-2, with D perhaps TRBD1 (5 bases). The CDR3 has 16 residues. Germline V lookup: CDR1 SGHAT, CDR2 FQNNGV. V gave up 0 bases and J gave up 7 bases, with 18 bases separating them.

This clonotype was recorded a few times. This chain joins TRBV6-1 and TRBJ2-3; 10 bases agree with TRBD2. Trimming at V came to 7 bases and at J to 4 bases, leaving 11 bases not matched to a gene. The CDR3 sequence is 16 residues long. The germline gives CDR1 MNHNS, CDR2 SASEGT. The chain's CDR3 is CASTRGAGGPPDTQYF. The CDR3 region has the DNA TGTGCCAGCACTAGAGGAGCGGGGGGGCCTCCAGATACGCAGTATTTT.

The V gene is TRBV29-1, the J gene TRBJ2-5; a weak D match, TRBD2 (7 bases). Germline CDR1 is SQVTM and CDR2 is ANQGSEA. Trimming stripped 4 bases from V and 5 bases from J, with 26 bases between. The CDR3 loop spans 17 amino acids. CDR3 coding DNA: TGCAGCGTTGTCTACCTAGCGACTAGCAGGGGATCGGAGACCCAGTACTTC. This sequence encodes CSVVYLATSRGSETQYF.